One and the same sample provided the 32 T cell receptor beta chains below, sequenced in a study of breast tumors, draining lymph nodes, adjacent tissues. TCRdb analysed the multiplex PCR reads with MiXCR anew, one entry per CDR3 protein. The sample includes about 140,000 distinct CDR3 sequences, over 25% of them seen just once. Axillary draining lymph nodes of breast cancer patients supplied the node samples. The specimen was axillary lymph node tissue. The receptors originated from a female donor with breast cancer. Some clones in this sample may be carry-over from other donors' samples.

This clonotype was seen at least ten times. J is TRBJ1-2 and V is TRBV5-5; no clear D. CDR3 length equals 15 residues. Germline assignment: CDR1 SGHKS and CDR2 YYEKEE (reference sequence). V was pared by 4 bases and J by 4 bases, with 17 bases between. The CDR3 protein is CASSPEILATYGYTF. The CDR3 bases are TGTGCCAGCAGCCCCGAGATTCTGGCGACCTATGGCTACACCTTC.

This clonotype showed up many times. CDR3 protein: CASSETSLHNEQFF. The CDR3 region has the DNA TGCGCCAGCAGCGAGACTAGCCTCCACAATGAGCAGTTCTTC. The chain uses TRBV5-1 and TRBJ2-1; TRBD2 matches 7 bases. The CDR3 length is 14 residues. Germline V gene lookup returns CDR1 SGHRS and CDR2 YFSETQ. V dropped 4 bases and J dropped 5; count of bases not matched to a gene: 6.

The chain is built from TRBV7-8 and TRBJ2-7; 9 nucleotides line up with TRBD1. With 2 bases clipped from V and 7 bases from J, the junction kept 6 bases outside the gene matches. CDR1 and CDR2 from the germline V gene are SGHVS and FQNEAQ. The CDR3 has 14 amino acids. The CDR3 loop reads CASSLRTGGAEQYF. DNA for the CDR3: TGTGCCAGCAGCTTAAGAACAGGGGGCGCAGAGCAGTACTTC.

The CDR3 bases are TGTGCCAGTAGTATAACCAGGAACACTGAAGCTTTCTTT. It codes for CASSITRNTEAFF. The rearrangement links TRBV19 to TRBJ1-1; D is unclear. The CDR3 runs to 13 residues. Germline CDR1 and CDR2: LNHDA and SQIVND (reference sequence). Trimming pared 2 bases from V and 1 base from J, leaving 5 bases between.

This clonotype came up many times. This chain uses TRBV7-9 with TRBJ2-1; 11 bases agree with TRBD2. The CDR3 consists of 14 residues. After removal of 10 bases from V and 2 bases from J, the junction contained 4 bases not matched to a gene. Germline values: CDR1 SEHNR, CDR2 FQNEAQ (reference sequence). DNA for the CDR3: TGTGCCATCCAACTAGCGGGGGCCTACAATGAGCAGTTCTTC. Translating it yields CAIQLAGAYNEQFF.

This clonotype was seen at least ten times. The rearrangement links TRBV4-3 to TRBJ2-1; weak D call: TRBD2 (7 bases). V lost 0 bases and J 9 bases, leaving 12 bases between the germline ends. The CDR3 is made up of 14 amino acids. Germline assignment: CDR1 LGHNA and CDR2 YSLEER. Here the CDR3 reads CASSQEGLGGEQFF. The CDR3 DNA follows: TGCGCCAGCAGCCAAGAAGGACTAGGGGGTGAGCAGTTCTTC.

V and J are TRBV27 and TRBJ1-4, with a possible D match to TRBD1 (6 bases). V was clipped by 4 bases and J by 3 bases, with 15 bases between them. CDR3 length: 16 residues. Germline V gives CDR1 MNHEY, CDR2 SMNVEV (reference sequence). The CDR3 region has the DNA TGTGCCAGCAGTTCCCGAAGACAGGTGGCTAATGAAAAACTGTTTTTT. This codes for CASSSRRQVANEKLFF. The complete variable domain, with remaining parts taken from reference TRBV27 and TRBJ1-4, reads EAQVTQNPRYLITVTGKKLTVTCSQNMNHEYMSWYRQDPGLGLRQIYYSMNVEVTDKGDVPEGYKVSRKEKRNFPLILESPSPNQTSLYFCASSSRRQVANEKLFFGSGTQLSVL.

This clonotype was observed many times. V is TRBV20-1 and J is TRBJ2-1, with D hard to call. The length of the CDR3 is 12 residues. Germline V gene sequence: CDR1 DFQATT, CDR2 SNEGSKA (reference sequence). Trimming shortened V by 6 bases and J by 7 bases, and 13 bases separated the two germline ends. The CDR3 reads CSADTSWNEQFF. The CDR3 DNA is TGCAGTGCCGACACATCCTGGAATGAGCAGTTCTTC.

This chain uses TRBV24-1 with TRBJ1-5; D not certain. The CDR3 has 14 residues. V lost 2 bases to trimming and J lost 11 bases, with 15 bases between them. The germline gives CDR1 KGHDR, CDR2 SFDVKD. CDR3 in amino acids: CATSDSGRTETQHF. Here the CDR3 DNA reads TGTGCCACCAGTGATTCTGGTAGGACGGAGACCCAGCATTTT.

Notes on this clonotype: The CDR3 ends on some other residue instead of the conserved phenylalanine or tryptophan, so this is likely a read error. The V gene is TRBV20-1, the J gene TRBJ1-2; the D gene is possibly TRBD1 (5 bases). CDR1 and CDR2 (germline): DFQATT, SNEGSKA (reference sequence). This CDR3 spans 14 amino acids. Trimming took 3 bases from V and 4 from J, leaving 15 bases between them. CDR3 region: CSASDIGAGYGYTL. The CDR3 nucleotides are TGCAGTGCTAGTGATATTGGGGCAGGCTATGGCTACACCCTC.

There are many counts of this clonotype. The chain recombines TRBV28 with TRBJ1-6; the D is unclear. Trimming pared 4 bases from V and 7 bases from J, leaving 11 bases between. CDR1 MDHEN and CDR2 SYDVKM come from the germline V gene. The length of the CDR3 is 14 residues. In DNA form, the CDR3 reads TGTGCCAGCAGTTCCGACGGCACCAATTCACCCCTCCACTTT. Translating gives CASSSDGTNSPLHF.

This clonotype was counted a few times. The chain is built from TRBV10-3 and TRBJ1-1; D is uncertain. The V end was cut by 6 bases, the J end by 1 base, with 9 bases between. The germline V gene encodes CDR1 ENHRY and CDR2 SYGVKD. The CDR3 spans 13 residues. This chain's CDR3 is CAIRGLQNTEAFF. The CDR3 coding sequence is TGTGCCATCAGAGGACTGCAGAACACTGAAGCTTTCTTT.

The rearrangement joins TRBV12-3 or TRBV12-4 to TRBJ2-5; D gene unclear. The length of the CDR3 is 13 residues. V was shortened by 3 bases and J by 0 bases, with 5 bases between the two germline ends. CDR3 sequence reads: CASSLGHQETQYF. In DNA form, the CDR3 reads TGTGCCAGCAGTTTGGGCCACCAAGAGACCCAGTACTTC.

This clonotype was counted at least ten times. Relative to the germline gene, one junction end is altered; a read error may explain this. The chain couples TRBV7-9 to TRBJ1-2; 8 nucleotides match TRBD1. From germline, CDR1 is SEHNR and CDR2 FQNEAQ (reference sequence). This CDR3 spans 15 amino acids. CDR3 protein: CASSKGQEIIYGYPF. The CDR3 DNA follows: TGTGCCAGCAGCAAGGGACAGGAGATTATCTATGGCTACCCCTTC. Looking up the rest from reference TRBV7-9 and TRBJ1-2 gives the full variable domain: DTGVSQNPRHKITKRGQNVTFRCDPISEHNRLYWYRQTLGQGPEFLTYFQNEAQLEKSRLLSDRFSAERPKGSFSTLEIQRTEQGDSAMYLCASSKGQEIIYGYPFGSGTRLTVV.

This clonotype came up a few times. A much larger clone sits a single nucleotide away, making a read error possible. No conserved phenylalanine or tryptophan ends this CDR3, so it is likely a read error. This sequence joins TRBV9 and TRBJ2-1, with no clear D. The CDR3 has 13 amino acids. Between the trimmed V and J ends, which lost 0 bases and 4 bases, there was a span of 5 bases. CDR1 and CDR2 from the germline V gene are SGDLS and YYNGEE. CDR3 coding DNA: TGTGCCAGCAGCGTAGAAGGATACAATGAGCAGTTCTCC. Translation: CASSVEGYNEQFS.

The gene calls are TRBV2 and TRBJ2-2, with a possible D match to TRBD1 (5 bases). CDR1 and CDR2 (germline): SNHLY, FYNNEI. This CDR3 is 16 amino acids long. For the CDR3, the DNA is TGTACCGCCCAAGCGCAGGGTGGGGATCGGGCCGGGGAGCTGTTTTTT. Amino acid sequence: CTAQAQGGDRAGELFF.

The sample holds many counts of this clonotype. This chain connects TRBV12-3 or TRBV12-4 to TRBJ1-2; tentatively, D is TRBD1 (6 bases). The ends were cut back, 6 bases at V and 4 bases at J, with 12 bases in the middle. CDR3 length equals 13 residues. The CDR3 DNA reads TGTGCCAGCAGCCCAACAGGGACCTATGGCTACACCTTC. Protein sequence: CASSPTGTYGYTF.

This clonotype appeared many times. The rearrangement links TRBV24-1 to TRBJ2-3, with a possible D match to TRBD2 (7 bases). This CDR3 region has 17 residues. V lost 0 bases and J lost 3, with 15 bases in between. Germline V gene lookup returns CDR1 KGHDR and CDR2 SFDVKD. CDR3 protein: CATSDLGGGPSTDTQYF. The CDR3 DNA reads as TGTGCCACCAGTGATTTGGGGGGGGGGCCATCGACAGATACGCAGTATTTT.

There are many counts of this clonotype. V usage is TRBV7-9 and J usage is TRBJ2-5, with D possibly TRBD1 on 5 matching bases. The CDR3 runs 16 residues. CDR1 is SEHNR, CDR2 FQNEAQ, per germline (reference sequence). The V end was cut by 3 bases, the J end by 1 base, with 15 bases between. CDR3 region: CASSLGRFLVQETQYF. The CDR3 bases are TGTGCCAGCAGCTTGGGGCGGTTTTTGGTCCAAGAGACCCAGTACTTC.

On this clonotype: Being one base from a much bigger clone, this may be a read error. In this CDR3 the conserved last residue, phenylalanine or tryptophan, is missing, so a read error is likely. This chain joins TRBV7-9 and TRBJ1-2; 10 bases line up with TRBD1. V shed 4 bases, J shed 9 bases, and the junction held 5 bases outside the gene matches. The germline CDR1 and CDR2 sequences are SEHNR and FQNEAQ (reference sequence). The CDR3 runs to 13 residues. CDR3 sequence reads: CASSSRDRGSYTL. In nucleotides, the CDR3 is TGTGCCAGCAGCTCTCGGGACAGGGGTAGCTACACCCTC.

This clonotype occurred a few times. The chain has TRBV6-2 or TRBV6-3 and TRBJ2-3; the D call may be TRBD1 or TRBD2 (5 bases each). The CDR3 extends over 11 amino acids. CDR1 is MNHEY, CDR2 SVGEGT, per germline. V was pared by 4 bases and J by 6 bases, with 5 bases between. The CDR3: CASSWGDTQYF. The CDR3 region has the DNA TGTGCCAGCAGTTGGGGGGATACGCAGTATTTT.

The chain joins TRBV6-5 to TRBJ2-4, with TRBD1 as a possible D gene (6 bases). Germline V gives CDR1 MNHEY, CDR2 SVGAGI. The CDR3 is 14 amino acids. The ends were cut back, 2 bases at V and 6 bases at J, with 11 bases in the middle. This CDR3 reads CASSYDSRGNIQYF. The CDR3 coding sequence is TGTGCCAGCAGTTACGATTCCAGGGGAAACATTCAGTACTTC.

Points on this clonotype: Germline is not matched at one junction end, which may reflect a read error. The CDR3 DNA follows: TGTGCCAGTAGTATAGAGGAACAGGGGGCGCGGTCCTGGACCAACGCCCTGACTTTC. Its translation: CASSIEEQGARSWTNALTF. The V call is TRBV19, the J call TRBJ2-6; TRBD1 matches at 9 bases. The CDR3 covers 19 residues. Germline assignment: CDR1 LNHDA and CDR2 SQIVND (reference sequence).

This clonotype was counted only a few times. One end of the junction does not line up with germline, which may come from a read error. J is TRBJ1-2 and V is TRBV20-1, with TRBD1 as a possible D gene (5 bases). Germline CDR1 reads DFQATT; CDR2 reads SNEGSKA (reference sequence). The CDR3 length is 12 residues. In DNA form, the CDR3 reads TGCAGTGCGTCTGAACAGGCCTATGGCTCCGCCTTC. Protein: CSASEQAYGSAF.

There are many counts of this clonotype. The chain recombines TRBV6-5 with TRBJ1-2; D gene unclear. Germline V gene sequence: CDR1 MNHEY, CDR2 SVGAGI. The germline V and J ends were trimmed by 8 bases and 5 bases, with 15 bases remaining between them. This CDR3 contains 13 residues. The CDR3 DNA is TGTGCCAGCGGCCTCAGCGGGCCTTATGGCTACACCTTC. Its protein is CASGLSGPYGYTF.

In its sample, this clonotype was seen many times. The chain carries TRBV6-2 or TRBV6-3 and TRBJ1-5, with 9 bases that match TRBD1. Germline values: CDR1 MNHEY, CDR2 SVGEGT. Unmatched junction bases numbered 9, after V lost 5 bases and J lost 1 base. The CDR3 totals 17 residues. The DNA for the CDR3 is TGTGCCAGCAGTACAAGGACAGGGGTAGGAAGCAATCAGCCCCAGCATTTT. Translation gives CASSTRTGVGSNQPQHF.

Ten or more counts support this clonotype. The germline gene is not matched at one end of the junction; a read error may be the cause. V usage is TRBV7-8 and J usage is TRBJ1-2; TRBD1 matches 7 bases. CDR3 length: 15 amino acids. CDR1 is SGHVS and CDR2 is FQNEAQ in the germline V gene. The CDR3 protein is CASSSRTGANYGYPF. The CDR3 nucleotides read TGTGCCAGCAGCTCTAGGACAGGAGCTAACTATGGCTACCCCTTC.

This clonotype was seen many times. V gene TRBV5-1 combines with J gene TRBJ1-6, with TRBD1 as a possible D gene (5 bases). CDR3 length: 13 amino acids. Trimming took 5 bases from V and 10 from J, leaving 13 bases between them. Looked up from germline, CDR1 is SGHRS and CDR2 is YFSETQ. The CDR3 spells CASSWTEGSPLHF. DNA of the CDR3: TGCGCCAGCAGTTGGACCGAGGGGTCACCCCTCCACTTT.

The CDR3 sequence: CATADRLTFEQYF. CDR3 nucleotide sequence: TGCGCCACCGCCGACAGGTTAACCTTCGAGCAGTACTTC. V gene TRBV5-1 combines with J gene TRBJ2-7; weak D call: TRBD1 (6 bases). CDR3 size: 13 residues. Germline V gene data show CDR1 as SGHRS and CDR2 as YFSETQ. Trimming took off 9 bases at V and 6 bases at J, with 19 bases between the two ends.

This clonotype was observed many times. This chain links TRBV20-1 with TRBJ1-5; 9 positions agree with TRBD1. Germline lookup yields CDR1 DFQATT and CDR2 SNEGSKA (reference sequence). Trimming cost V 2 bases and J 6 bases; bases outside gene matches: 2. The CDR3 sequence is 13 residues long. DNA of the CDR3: TGCAGTGCTAGAAAGACAGGGGGTCAGCCCCAGCATTTT. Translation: CSARKTGGQPQHF.

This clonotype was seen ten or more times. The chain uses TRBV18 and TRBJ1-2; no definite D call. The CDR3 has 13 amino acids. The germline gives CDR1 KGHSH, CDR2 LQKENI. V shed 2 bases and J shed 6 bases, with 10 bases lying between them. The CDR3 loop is CASSPMVADGYTF. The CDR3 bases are TGTGCCAGCTCACCAATGGTAGCGGATGGCTACACCTTC.

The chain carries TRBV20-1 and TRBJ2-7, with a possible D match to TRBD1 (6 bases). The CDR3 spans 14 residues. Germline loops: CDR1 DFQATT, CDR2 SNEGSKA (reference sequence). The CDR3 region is CSARVLGRGSEQYV. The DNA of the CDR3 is TGCAGTGCCAGAGTCCTAGGCAGGGGCTCCGAGCAGTACGTC.